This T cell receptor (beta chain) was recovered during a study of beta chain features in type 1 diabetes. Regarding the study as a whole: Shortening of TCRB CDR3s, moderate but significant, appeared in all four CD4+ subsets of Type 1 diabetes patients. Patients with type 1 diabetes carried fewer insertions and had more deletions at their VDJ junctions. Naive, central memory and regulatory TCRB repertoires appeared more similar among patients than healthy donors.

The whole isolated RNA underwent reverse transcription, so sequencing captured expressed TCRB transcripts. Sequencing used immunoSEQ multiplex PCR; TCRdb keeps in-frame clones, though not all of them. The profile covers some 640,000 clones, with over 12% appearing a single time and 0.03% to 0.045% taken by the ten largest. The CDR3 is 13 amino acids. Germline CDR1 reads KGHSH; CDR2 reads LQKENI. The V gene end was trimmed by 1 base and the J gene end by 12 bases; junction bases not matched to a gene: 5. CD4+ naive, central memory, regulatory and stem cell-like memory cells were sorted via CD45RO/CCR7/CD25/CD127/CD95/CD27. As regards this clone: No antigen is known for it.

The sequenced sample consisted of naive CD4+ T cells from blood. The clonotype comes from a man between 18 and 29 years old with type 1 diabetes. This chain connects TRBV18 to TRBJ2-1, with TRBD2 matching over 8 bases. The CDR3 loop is CASSPRREVGQFF. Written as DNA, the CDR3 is TGTGCCAGCTCACCACGGCGGGAGGTAGGGCAGTTCTTC.